Only a few counts were recorded for the clone carrying this T cell receptor beta chain. The antigen remains undetermined. TCRdb keeps only in-frame clones here, not all; method: immunoSEQ multiplex PCR. The sample includes 25,000 to 30,000 clones, roughly two thirds of them seen just once. CDR3 length: 14 amino acids. J was trimmed by 4 bases and V by 4 bases; bases with no gene match: 4. Germline CDR1 is MDHEN and CDR2 is SYDVKM. This entry is derived from a study of PD-1 blockade in classical Hodgkin lymphoma. Study results and limitations: The baseline diversity of complete responders showed similarity to that of newly diagnosed patients. Healthy donors were reported to have higher baseline TCR diversity than newly diagnosed patients. With respect to the repertoire differences, their causes, possibly disease activity or prior therapy, remain undefined. Some patients began nivolumab under 1 year after ASCT. These patients were excluded from later analyses.

Each and every patient relapsed after autologous stem cell transplantation, and patients got differing brentuximab vedotin exposure. The receptor comes from a human donor with classical Hodgkin lymphoma. The sample in question was peripheral blood mononuclear cells (PBMCs), obtained before the second cycle of nivolumab. This chain links TRBV28 with TRBJ1-1; 9 nucleotides agree with TRBD1. Written as DNA, the CDR3 is TGTGCCAGCAGTTCGGGACAGGGATTCACTGAAGCTTTCTTT. Translation gives CASSSGQGFTEAFF.